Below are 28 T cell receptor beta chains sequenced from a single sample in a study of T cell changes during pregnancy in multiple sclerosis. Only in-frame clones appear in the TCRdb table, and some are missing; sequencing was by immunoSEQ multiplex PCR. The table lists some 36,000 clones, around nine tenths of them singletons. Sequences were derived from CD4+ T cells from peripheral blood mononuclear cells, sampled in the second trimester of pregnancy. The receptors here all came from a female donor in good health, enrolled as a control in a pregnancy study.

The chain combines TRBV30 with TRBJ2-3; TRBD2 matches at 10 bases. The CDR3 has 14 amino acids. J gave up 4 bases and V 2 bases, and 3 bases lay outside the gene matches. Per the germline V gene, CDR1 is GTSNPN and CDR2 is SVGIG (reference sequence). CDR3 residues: CAWSRSGGADTQYF. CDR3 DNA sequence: TGTGCCTGGAGTCGGAGCGGGGGGGCAGATACGCAGTATTTT.

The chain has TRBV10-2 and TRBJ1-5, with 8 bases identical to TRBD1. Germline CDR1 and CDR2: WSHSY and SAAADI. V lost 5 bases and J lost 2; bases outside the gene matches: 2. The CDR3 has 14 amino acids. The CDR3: CASSRQGRNQPQHF. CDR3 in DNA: TGCGCCAGCAGTAGACAGGGGCGCAATCAGCCCCAGCATTTT.

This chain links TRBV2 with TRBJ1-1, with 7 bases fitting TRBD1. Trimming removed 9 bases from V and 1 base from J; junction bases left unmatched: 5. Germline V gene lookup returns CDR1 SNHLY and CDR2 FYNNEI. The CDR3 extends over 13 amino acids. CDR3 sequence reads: CASMGQPNTEAFF. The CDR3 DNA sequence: TGTGCCAGTATGGGACAGCCGAACACTGAAGCTTTCTTT.

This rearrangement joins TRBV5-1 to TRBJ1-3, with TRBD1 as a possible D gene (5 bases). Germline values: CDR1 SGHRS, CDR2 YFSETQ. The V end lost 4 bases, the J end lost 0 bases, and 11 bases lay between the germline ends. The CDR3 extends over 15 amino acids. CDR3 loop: CASSHTGISGNTIYF. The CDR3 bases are TGCGCCAGCAGCCATACAGGTATCTCTGGAAACACCATATATTTT.

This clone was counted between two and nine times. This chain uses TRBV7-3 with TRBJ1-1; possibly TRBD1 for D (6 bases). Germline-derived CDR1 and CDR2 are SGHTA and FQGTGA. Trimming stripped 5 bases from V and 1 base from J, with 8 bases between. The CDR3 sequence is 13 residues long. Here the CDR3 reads CASSEDRNTEAFF. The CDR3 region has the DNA TGTGCCAGCAGCGAGGACAGGAACACTGAAGCTTTCTTT. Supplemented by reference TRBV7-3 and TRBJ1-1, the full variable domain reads GAGVSQTPSNKVTEKGKYVELRCDPISGHTALYWYRQSLGQGPEFLIYFQGTGAADDSGLPNDRFFAVRPEGSVSTLKIQRTERGDSAVYLCASSEDRNTEAFFGQGTRLTVV.

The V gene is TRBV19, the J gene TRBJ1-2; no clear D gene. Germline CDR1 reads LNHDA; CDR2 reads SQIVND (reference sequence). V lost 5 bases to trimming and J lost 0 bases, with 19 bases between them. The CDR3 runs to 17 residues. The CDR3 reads CASSPGSGRRTNYGYTF. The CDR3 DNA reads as TGTGCCAGTAGTCCGGGGTCCGGGAGGAGGACTAACTATGGCTACACCTTC.

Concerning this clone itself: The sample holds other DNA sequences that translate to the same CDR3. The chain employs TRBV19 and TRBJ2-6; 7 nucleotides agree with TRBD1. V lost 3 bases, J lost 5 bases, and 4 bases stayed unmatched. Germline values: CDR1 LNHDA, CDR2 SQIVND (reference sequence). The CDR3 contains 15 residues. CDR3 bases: TGTGCCAGTAGTATCCGACAGGGAAGGGCCAACGTCCTGACTTTC. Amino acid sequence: CASSIRQGRANVLTF.

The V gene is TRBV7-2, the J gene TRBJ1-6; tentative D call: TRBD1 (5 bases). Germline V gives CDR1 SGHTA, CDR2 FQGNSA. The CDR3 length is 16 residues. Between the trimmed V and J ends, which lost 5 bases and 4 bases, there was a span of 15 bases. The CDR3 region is CASSLLMGGYNSPLHF. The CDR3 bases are TGTGCCAGCAGCCTCCTGATGGGGGGATATAATTCACCCCTCCACTTT.

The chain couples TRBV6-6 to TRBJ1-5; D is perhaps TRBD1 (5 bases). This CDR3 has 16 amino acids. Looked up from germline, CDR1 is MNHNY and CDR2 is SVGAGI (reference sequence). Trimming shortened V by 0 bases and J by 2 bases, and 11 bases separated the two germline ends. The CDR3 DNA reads TGTGCCAGCAGTTACTCGACGGGGGTGGGCAATCAGCCCCAGCATTTT. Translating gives CASSYSTGVGNQPQHF.

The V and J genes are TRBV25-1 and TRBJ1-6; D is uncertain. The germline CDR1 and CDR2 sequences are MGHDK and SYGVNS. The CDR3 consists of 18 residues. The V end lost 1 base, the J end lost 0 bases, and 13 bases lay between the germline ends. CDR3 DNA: TGTGCCAGCAGTGAATTCCGTTCTGGGAGCTCCTATAATTCACCCCTCCACTTT. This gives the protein CASSEFRSGSSYNSPLHF.

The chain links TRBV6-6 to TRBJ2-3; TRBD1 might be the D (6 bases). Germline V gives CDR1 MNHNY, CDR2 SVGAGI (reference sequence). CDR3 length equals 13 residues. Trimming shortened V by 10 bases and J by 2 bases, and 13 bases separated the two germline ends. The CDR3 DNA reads TGTGCCACTGGGGGCAGGCCCACAGATACGCAGTATTTT. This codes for CATGGRPTDTQYF.

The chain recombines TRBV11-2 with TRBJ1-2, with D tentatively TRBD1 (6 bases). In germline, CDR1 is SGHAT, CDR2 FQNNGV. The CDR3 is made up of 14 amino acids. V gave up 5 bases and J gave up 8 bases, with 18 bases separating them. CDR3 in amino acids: CASSLSRDNRGYTF. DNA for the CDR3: TGTGCCAGCAGCCTAAGCCGGGACAATCGGGGCTACACCTTC.

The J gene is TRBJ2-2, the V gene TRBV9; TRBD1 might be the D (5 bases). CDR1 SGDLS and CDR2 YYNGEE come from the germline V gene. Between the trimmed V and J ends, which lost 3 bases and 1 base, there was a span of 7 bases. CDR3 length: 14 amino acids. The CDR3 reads CASSGGLNTGELFF. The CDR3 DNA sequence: TGTGCCAGCAGCGGGGGCCTGAACACCGGGGAGCTGTTTTTT.

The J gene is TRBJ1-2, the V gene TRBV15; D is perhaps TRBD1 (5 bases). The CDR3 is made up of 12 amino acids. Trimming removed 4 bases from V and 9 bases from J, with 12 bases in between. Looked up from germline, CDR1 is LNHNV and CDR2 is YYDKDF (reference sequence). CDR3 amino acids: CATSTLDSSYTF. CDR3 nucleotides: TGTGCCACCAGCACTCTTGACAGTAGCTACACCTTC. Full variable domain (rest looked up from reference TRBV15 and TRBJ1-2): DAMVIQNPRYQVTQFGKPVTLSCSQTLNHNVMYWYQQKSSQAPKLLFHYYDKDFNNEADTPDNFQSRRPNTSFCFLDIRSPGLGDTAMYLCATSTLDSSYTFGSGTRLTVV.

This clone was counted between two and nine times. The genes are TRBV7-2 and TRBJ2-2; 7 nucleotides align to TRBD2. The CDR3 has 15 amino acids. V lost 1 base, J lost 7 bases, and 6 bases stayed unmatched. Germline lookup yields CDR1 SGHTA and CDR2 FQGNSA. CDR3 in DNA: TGTGCCAGCAGCTTAGTCCAGCGGGAAATCGGGGAGCTGTTTTTT. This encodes CASSLVQREIGELFF.

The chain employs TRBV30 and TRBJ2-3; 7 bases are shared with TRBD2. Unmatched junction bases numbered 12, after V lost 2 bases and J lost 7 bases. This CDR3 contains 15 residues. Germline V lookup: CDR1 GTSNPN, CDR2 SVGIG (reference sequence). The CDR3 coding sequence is TGTGCCTGGAGTCTCATACCCGGGGGGTACTATACGCAGTATTTT. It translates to CAWSLIPGGYYTQYF.

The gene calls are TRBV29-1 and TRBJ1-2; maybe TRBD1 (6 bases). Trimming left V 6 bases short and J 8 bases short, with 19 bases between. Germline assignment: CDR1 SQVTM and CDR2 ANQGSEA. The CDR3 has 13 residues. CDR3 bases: TGCAGCGTACCCCGCACATCACAGGGCGGCTACACCTTC. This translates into CSVPRTSQGGYTF.

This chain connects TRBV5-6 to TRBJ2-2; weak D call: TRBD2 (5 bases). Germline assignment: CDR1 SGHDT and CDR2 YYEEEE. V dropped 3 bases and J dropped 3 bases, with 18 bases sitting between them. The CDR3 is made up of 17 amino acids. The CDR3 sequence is CASSSGKLRADTGELFF. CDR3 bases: TGTGCCAGCAGCTCGGGGAAACTTAGGGCGGACACCGGGGAGCTGTTTTTT. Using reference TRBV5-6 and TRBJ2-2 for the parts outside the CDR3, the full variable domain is DAGVTQSPTHLIKTRGQQVTLRCSPKSGHDTVSWYQQALGQGPQFIFQYYEEEERQRGNFPDRFSGHQFPNYSSELNVNALLLGDSALYLCASSSGKLRADTGELFFGEGSRLTVL.

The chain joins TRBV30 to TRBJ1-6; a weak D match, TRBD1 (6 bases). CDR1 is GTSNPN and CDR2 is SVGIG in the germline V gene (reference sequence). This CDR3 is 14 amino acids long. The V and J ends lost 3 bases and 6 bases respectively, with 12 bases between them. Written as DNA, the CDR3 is TGTGCCTGGAGCAGGGGAGGGGCTAATTCACCCCTCCACTTT. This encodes CAWSRGGANSPLHF.

CDR3 residues: CASSLYSPRDQPQHF. The CDR3, as DNA: TGTGCCAGCAGCTTATATTCGCCCCGAGATCAGCCCCAGCATTTT. The V and J genes are TRBV7-2 and TRBJ1-5; unclear D gene. Trimming pared 2 bases from V and 5 bases from J, leaving 13 bases between. Germline lookup yields CDR1 SGHTA and CDR2 FQGNSA. The CDR3 runs 15 residues. The full variable domain, with the rest looked up from reference TRBV7-2 and TRBJ1-5, is GAGVSQSPSNKVTEKGKDVELRCDPISGHTALYWYRQSLGQGLEFLIYFQGNSAPDKSGLPSDRFSAERTGGSVSTLTIQRTQQEDSAVYLCASSLYSPRDQPQHFGDGTRLSIL.

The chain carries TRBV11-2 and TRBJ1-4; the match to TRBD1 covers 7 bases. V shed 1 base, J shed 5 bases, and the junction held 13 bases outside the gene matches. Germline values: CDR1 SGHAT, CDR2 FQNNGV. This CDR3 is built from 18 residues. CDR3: CASSLGLISGTVNEKLFF. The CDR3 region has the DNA TGTGCCAGCAGCTTAGGGCTCATCTCCGGGACAGTAAATGAAAAACTGTTTTTT.

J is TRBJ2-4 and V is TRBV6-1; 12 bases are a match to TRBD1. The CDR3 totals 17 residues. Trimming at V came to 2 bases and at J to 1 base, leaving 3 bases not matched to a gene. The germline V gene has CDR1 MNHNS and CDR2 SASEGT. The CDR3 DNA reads TGTGCCAGCAGTGAAAGGGACAGGGGGCCGGCCAAAAACATTCAGTACTTC. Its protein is CASSERDRGPAKNIQYF.

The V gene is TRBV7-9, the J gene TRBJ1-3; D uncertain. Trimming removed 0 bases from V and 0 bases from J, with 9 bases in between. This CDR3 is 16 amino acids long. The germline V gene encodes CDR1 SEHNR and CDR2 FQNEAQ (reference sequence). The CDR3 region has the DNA TGTGCCAGCAGCTTAGCGGGCCGTTCCTCTGGAAACACCATATATTTT. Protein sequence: CASSLAGRSSGNTIYF.

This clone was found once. This chain's CDR3 is CASSPVGHGGGPNQPQHF. The CDR3 DNA sequence: TGTGCCAGCTCACCCGTTGGTCATGGGGGGGGGCCCAATCAGCCCCAGCATTTT. The V call is TRBV18, the J call TRBJ1-5; TRBD1 might be the D (6 bases). CDR3 length equals 18 residues. CDR1 KGHSH and CDR2 LQKENI come from the germline V gene. V dropped 3 bases and J dropped 3 bases, with 21 bases sitting between them. The entire variable domain, with the rest obtained from reference TRBV18 and TRBJ1-5, is as follows: NAGVMQNPRHLVRRRGQEARLRCSPMKGHSHVYWYRQLPEEGLKFMVYLQKENIIDESGMPKERFSAEFPKEGPSILRIQQVVRGDSAAYFCASSPVGHGGGPNQPQHFGDGTRLSIL.

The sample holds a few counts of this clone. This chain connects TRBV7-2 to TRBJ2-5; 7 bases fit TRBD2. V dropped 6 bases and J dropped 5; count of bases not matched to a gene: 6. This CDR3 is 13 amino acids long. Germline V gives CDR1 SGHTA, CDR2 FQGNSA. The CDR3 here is CASRPTSMETQYF. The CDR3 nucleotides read TGTGCCAGCAGACCGACTAGCATGGAGACCCAGTACTTC. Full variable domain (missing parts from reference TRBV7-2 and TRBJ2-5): GAGVSQSPSNKVTEKGKDVELRCDPISGHTALYWYRQSLGQGLEFLIYFQGNSAPDKSGLPSDRFSAERTGGSVSTLTIQRTQQEDSAVYLCASRPTSMETQYFGPGTRLLVL.

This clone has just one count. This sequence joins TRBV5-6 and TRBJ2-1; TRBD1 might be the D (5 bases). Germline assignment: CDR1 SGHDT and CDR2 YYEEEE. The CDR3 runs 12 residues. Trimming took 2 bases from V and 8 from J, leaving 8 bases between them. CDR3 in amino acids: CASSLGEDEQFF. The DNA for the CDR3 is TGTGCCAGCAGCTTAGGGGAAGATGAGCAGTTCTTC. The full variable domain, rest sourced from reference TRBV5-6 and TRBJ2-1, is DAGVTQSPTHLIKTRGQQVTLRCSPKSGHDTVSWYQQALGQGPQFIFQYYEEEERQRGNFPDRFSGHQFPNYSSELNVNALLLGDSALYLCASSLGEDEQFFGPGTRLTVL.

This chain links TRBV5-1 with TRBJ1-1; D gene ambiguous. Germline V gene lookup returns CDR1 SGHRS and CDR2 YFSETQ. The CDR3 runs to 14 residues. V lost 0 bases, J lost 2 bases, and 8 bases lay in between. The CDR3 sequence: CASSLEPVNTEAFF. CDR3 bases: TGCGCCAGCAGCTTGGAACCGGTTAACACTGAAGCTTTCTTT.

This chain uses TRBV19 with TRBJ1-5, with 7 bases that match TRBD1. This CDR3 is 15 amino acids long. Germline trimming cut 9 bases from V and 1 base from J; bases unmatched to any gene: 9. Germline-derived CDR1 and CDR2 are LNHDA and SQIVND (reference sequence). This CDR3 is CASLQGSKSNQPQHF. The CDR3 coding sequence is TGTGCCAGCCTACAGGGGTCGAAAAGCAATCAGCCCCAGCATTTT.